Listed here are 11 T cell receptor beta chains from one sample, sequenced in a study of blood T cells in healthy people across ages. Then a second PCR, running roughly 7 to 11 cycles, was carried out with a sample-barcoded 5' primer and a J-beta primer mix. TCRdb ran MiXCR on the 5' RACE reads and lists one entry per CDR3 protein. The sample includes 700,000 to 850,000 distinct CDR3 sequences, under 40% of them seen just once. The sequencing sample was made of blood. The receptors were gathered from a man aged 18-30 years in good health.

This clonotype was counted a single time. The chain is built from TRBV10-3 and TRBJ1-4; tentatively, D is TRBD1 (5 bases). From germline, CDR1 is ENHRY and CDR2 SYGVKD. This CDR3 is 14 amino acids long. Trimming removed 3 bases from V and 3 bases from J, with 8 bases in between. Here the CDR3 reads CAISDGGANEKLFF. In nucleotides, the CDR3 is TGTGCCATCAGTGATGGGGGAGCTAATGAAAAACTGTTTTTT.

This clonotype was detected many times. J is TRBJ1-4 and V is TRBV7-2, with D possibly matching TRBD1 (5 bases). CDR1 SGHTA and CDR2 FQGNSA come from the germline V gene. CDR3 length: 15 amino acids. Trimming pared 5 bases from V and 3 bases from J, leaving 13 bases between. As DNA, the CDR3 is TGTGCCAGCAGCCCCTGGATGGGGGCTAATGAAAAACTGTTTTTT. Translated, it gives CASSPWMGANEKLFF.

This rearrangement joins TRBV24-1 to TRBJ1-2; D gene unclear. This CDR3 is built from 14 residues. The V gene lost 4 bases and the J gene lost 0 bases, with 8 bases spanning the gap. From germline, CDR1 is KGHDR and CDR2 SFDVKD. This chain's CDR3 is CATSDHPANYGYTF. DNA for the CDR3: TGTGCCACCAGTGACCACCCGGCTAACTATGGCTACACCTTC.

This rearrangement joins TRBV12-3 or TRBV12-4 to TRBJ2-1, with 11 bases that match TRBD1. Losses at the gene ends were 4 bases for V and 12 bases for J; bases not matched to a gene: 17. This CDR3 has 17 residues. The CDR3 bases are TGTGCCAGCAGTTCGGACCAAGGCCGGGACAGGGGGGGTCTGCAGTTCTTC. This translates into CASSSDQGRDRGGLQFF.

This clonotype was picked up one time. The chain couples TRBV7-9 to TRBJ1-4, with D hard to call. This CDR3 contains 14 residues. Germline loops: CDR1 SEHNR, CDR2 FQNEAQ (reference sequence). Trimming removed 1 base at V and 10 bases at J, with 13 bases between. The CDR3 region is CASSLVVGPGKLFF. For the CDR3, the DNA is TGTGCCAGCAGCTTAGTAGTTGGTCCGGGAAAACTGTTTTTT.

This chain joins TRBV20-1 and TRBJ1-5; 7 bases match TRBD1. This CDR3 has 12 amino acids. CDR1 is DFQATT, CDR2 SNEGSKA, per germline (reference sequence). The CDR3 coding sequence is TGCAGCACGGGACAGCCAAATCAGCCCCAGCATTTT. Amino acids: CSTGQPNQPQHF.

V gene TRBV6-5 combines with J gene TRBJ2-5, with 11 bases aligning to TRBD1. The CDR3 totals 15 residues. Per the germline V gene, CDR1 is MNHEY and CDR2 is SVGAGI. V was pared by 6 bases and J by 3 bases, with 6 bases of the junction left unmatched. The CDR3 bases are TGTGCCAGCAGCCCCTGGACAGGGGGCGAAGAGACCCAGTACTTC. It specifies CASSPWTGGEETQYF.

CDR3 protein: CSADSGASYEQYF. The CDR3, as DNA: TGCAGTGCGGATAGCGGGGCCTCCTACGAGCAGTACTTC. The chain recombines TRBV20-1 with TRBJ2-7; 8 bases line up with TRBD2. This CDR3 has 13 residues. Germline values: CDR1 DFQATT, CDR2 SNEGSKA (reference sequence). The V segment lost 6 bases and the J segment 0 bases; nucleotides outside the gene matches: 4.

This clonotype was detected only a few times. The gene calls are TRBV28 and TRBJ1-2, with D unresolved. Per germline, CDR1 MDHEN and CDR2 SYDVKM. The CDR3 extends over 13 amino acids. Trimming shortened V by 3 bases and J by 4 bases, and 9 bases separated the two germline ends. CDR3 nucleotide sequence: TGTGCCAGCAGTTTGGTCAGAAGCTATGGCTACACCTTC. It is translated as CASSLVRSYGYTF.

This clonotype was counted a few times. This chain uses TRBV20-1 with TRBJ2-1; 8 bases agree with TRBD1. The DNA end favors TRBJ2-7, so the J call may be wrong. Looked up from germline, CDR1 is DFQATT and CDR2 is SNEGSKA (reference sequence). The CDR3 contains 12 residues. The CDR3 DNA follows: TGCAGACAGGGGGGCCCCTACAATGAGCAGTACTTC. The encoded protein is CRQGGPYNEQYF.

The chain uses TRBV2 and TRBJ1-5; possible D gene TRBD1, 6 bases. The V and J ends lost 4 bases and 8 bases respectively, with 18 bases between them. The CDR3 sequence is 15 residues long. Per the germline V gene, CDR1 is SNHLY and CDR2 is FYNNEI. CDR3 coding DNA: TGTGCCAGCAGTGCAATGAAGGGGGGGGATAAGCCCCAGCATTTT. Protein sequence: CASSAMKGGDKPQHF.